This TCR beta chain comes out of a study of T cell changes during pregnancy in multiple sclerosis. Trimming removed 3 bases from V and 8 bases from J, with 10 bases in between. The V gene's germline CDR1 is SGHRS and CDR2 YFSETQ. The CDR3 extends over 12 amino acids. TCRdb's copy holds only in-frame clones and misses some; the assay was immunoSEQ multiplex PCR. The sample consists of 38,000 or so clones, 93% of them appearing once. The source material was CD4+ T cells from peripheral blood mononuclear cells, sampled in the first trimester of pregnancy. This clonotype originated in a female donor with multiple sclerosis, enrolled in a pregnancy study. The rearrangement links TRBV5-1 to TRBJ2-3; D is perhaps TRBD2 (7 bases). This chain's CDR3 is CASSWEGGTQYF. The CDR3 DNA reads TGCGCCAGCAGCTGGGAGGGGGGTACGCAGTATTTT.